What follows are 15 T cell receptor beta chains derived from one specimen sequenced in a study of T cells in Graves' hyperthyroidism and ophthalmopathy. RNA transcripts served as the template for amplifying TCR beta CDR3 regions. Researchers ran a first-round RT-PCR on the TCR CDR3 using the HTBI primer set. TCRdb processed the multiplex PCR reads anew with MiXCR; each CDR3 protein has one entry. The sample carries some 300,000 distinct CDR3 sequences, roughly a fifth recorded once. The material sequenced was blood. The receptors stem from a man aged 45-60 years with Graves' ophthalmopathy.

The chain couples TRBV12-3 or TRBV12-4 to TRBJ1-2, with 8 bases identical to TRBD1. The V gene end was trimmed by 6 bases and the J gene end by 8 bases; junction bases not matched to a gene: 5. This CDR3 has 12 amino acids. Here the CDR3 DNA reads TGTGCCAGCAGGCAGGGGGCAGGCGGCTACACCTTC. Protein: CASRQGAGGYTF.

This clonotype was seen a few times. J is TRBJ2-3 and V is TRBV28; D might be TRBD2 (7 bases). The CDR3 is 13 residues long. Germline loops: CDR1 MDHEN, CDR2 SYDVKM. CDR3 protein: CGYGGRGTDTQYF. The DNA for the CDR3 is TGTGGCTACGGGGGGCGGGGGACAGATACGCAGTATTTT. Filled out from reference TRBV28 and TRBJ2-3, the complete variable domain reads DVKVTQSSRYLVKRTGEKVFLECVQDMDHENMFWYRQDPGLGLRLIYFSYDVKMKEKGDIPEGYSVSREKKERFSLILESASTNQTSMYLCGYGGRGTDTQYFGPGTRLTVL.

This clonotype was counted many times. CDR3 protein: CASSLYQAGRDTQYF. Here the CDR3 DNA reads TGTGCCAGCAGTTTATACCAGGCAGGGCGGGATACGCAGTATTTT. This chain uses TRBV28 with TRBJ2-3; D may be TRBD1 (5 bases). Trimming removed 1 base from V and 6 bases from J, with 14 bases in between. CDR3 length: 15 residues. The germline CDR1 and CDR2 sequences are MDHEN and SYDVKM.

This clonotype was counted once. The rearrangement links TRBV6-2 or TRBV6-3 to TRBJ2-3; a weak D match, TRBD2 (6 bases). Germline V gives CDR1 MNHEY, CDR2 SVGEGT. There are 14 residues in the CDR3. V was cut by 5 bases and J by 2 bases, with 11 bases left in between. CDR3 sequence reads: CASSASAYTDTQYF. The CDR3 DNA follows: TGTGCCAGCAGTGCTAGCGCGTACACAGATACGCAGTATTTT.

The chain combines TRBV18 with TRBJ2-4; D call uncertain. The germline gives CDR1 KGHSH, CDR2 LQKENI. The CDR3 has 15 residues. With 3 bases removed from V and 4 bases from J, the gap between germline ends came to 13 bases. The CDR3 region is CASSPTQVGKNIQYF. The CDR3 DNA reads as TGTGCCAGCTCACCGACCCAGGTGGGAAAAAACATTCAGTACTTC.

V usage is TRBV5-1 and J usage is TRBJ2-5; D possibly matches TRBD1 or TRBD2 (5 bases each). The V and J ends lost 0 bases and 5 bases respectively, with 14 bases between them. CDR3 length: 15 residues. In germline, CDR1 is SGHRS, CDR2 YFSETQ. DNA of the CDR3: TGCGCCAGCAGCTTGGAAACGGGGCGCTTGGAGACCCAGTACTTC. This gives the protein CASSLETGRLETQYF.

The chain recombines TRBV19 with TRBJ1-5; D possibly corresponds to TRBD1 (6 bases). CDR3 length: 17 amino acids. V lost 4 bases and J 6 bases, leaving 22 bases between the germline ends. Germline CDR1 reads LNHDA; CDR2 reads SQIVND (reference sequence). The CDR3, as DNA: TGTGCCAGTAGTACTACAGGGTCCCGGGGGAGCGGTCAGCCCCAGCATTTT. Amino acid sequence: CASSTTGSRGSGQPQHF. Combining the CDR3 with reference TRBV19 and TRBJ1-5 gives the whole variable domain DGGITQSPKYLFRKEGQNVTLSCEQNLNHDAMYWYRQDPGQGLRLIYYSQIVNDFQKGDIAEGYSVSREKKESFPLTVTSAQKNPTAFYLCASSTTGSRGSGQPQHFGDGTRLSIL.

The CDR3 nucleotides read TGTGCCAGCAGCTTAGAGGCGGAGAGCTACAATGAGCAGTTCTTC. Amino acids: CASSLEAESYNEQFF. This chain joins TRBV7-3 and TRBJ2-1; no clear D gene. V lost 2 bases and J 3 bases, leaving 11 bases between the germline ends. Germline CDR1 SGHTA, CDR2 FQGTGA. This CDR3 region has 15 residues.

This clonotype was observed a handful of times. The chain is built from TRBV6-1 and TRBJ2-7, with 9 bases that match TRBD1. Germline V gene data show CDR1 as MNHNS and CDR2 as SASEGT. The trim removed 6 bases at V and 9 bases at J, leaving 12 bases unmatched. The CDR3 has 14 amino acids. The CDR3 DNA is TGTGCCAGCAGGTCCGGGACAGGGCATACTGTGCAGTACTTC. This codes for CASRSGTGHTVQYF.

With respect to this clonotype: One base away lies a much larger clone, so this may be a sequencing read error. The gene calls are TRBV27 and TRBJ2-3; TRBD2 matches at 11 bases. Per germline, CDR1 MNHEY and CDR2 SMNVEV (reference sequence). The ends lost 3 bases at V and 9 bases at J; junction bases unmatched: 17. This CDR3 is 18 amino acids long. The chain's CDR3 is CASSFYAAGTSGTPTQYF. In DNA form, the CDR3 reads TGTGCCAGCAGTTTTTATGCGGCCGGGACTAGCGGAACTCCCACGCAGTATTTT.

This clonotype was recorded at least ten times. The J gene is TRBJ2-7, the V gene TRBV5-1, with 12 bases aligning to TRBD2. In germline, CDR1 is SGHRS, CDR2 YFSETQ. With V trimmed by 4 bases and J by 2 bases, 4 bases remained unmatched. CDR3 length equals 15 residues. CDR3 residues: CASSLTSGRTYEQYF. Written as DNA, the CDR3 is TGCGCCAGCAGCCTGACTAGCGGGAGAACCTACGAGCAGTACTTC.

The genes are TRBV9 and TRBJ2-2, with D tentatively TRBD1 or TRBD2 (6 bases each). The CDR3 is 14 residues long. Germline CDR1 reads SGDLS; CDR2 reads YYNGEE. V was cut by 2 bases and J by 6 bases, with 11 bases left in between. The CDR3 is CASSVNREAGELFF. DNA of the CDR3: TGTGCCAGCAGCGTTAACAGGGAGGCCGGGGAGCTGTTTTTT.

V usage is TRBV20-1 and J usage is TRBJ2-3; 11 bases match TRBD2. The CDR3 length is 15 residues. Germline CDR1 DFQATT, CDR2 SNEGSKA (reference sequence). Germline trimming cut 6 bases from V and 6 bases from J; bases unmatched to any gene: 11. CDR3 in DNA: TGCAGTGCCCCCCCCGCTAGCGGGAGGAGGGATACGCAGTATTTT. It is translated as CSAPPASGRRDTQYF.

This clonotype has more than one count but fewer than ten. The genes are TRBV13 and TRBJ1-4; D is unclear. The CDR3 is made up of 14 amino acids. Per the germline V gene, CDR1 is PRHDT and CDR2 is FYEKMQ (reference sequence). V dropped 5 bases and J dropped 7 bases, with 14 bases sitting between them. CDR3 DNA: TGTGCCAGCAGCCCCACGGGTTCCGGTGAAAAACTGTTTTTT. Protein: CASSPTGSGEKLFF.

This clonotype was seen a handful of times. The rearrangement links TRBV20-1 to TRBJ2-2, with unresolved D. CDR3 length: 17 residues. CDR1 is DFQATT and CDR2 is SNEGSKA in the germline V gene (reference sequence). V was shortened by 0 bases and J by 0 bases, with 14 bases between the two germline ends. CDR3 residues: CSARDRAGPSNTGELFF. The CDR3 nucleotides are TGCAGTGCTAGAGATCGGGCCGGCCCATCGAACACCGGGGAGCTGTTTTTT.